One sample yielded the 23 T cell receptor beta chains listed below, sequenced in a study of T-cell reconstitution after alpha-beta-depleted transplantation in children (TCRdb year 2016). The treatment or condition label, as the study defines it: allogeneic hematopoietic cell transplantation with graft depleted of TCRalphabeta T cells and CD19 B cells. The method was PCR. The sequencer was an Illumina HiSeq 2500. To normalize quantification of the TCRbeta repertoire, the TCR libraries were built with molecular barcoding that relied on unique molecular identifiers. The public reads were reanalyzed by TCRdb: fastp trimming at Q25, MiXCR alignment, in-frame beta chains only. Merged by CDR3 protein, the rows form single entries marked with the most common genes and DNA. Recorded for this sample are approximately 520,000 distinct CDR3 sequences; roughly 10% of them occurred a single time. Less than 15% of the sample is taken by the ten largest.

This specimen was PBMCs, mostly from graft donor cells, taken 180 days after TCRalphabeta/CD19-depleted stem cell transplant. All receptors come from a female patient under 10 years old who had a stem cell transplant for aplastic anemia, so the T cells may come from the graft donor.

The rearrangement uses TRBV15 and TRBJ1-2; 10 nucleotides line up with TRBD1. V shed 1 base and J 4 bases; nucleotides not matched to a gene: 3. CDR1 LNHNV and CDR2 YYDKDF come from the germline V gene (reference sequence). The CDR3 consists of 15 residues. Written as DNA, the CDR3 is TGTGCCACCAGCAGAGTTTGGGACAGGGGCTATGGCTACACCTTC. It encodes CATSRVWDRGYGYTF.

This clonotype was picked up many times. CDR3 in DNA: TGTGCCAGCAGTCAAGACAGGGGGAAGAGCAATCAGCCCCAGCATTTT. Its translation: CASSQDRGKSNQPQHF. The gene calls are TRBV12-3 or TRBV12-4 and TRBJ1-5; 9 bases are a match to TRBD1. This CDR3 is 16 amino acids long. The V segment lost 5 bases and the J segment 1 base; nucleotides outside the gene matches: 6.

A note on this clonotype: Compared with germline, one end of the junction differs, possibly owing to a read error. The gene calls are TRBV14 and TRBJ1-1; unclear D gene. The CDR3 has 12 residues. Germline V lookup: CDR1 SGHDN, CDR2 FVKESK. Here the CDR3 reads CASSHVHLETFF. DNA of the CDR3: TGTGCCAGCAGCCACGTTCATCTTGAAACTTTCTTT. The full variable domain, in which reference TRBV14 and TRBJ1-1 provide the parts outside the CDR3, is EAGVTQFPSHSVIEKGQTVTLRCDPISGHDNLYWYRRVMGKEIKFLLHFVKESKQDESGMPNNRFLAERTGGTYSTLKVQPAELEDSGVYFCASSHVHLETFFGQGTRLTVV.

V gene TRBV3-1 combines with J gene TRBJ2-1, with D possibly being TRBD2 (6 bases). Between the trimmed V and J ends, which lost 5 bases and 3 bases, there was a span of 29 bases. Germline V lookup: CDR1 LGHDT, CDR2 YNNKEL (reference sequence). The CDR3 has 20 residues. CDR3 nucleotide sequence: TGTGCCAGCAGCTCCGACCAAGTGGGTCCAAGGGGAGGCCTCTACAATGAGCAGTTCTTC. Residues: CASSSDQVGPRGGLYNEQFF.

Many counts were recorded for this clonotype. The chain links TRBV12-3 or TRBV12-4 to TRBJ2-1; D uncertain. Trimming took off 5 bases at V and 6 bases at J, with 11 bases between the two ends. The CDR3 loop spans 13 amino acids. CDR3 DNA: TGTGCCAGCAGTCGGAGAACGGTCAATGAGCAGTTCTTC. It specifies CASSRRTVNEQFF.

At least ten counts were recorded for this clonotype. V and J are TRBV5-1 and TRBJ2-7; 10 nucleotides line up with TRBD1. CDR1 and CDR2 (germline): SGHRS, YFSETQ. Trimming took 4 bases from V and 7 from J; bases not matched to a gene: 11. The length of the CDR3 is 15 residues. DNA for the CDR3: TGCGCCAGCAGCCTCGGGACAGGGGATTTACCGGAGCAGTACTTC. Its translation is CASSLGTGDLPEQYF.

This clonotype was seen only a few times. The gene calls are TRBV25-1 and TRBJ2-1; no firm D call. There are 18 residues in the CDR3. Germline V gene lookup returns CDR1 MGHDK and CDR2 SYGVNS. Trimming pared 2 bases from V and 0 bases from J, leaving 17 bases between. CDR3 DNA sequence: TGTGCCAGCAGTGAAGTTACTTTGGGCGGTAGCTCCTACAATGAGCAGTTCTTC. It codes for CASSEVTLGGSSYNEQFF. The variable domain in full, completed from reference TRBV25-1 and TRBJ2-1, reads EADIYQTPRYLVIGTGKKITLECSQTMGHDKMYWYQQDPGMELHLIHYSYGVNSTEKGDLSSESTVSRIRTEHFPLTLESARPSHTSQYLCASSEVTLGGSSYNEQFFGPGTRLTVL.

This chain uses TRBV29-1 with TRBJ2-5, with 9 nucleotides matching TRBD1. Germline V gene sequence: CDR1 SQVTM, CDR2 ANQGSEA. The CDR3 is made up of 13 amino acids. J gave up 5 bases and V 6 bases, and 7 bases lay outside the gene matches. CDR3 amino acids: CSVGHRGRETQYF. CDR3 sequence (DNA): TGCAGCGTCGGCCACAGGGGGCGGGAGACCCAGTACTTC.

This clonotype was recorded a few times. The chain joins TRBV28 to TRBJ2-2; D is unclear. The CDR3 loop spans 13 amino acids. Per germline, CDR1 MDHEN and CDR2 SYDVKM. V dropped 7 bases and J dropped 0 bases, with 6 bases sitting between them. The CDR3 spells CASKTPNTGELFF. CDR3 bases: TGTGCCAGCAAAACTCCGAACACCGGGGAGCTGTTTTTT.

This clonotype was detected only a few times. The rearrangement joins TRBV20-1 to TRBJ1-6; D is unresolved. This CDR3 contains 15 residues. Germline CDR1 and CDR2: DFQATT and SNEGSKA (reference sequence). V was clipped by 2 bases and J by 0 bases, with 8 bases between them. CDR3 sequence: CSARYGSSYNSPLHF. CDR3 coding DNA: TGCAGTGCTAGATATGGAAGCTCCTATAATTCACCCCTCCACTTT.

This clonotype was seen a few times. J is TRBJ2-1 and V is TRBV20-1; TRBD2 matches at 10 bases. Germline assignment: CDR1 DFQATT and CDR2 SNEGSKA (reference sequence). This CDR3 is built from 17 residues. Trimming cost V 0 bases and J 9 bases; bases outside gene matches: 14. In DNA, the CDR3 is TGCAGTGCTAGAGACCTACCTCCCTTGAGCGGGAGGGGTGAGCAGTTCTTC. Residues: CSARDLPPLSGRGEQFF.

The chain's CDR3 is CASSTEGAKWETQYF. The CDR3 DNA follows: TGTGCCAGCTCTACGGAGGGGGCAAAATGGGAGACCCAGTACTTC. The chain links TRBV9 to TRBJ2-5; the D gene is possibly TRBD1 (7 bases). Trimming removed 7 bases from V and 5 bases from J, with 21 bases in between. This CDR3 has 15 residues. Germline V gives CDR1 SGDLS, CDR2 YYNGEE.

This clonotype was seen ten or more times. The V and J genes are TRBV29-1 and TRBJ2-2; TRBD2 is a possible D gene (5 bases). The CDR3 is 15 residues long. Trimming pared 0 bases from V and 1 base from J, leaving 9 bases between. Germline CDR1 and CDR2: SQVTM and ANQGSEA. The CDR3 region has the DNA TGCAGCGTTGAAGACTGGAGCGGGAACACCGGGGAGCTGTTTTTT. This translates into CSVEDWSGNTGELFF.

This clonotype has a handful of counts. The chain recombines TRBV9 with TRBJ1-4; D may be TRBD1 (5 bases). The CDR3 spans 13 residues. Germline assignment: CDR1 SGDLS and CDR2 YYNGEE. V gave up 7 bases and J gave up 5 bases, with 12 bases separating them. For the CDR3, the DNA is TGTGCCAGCGGGGGGACGGACAATGAAAAACTGTTTTTT. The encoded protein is CASGGTDNEKLFF.

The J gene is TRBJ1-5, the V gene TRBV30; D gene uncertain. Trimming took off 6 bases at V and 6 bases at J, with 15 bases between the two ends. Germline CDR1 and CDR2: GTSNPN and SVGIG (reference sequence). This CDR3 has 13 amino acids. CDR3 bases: TGTGCCTGTAACTTTCAAGCAGGTCAGCCCCAGCATTTT. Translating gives CACNFQAGQPQHF.

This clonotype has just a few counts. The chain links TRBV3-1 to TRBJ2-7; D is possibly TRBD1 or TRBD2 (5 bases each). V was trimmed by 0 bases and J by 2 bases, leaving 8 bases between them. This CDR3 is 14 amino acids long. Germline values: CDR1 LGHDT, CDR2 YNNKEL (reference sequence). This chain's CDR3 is CASSQERGTYEQYF. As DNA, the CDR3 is TGTGCCAGCAGCCAAGAACGGGGCACCTACGAGCAGTACTTC.

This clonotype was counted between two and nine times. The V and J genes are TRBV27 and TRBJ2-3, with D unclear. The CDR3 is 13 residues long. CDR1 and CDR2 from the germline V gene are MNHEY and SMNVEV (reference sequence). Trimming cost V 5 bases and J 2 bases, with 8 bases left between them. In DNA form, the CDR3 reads TGTGCCAGCAGTGGCAGACTCACAGATACGCAGTATTTT. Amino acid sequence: CASSGRLTDTQYF.

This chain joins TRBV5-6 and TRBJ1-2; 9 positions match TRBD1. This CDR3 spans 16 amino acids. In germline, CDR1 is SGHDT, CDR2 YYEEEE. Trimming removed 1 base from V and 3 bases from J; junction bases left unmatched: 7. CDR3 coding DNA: TGTGCCAGCAGCTTGTGGGGGGACAGGGATGACTATGGCTACACCTTC. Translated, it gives CASSLWGDRDDYGYTF. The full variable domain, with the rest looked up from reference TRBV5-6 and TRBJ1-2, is DAGVTQSPTHLIKTRGQQVTLRCSPKSGHDTVSWYQQALGQGPQFIFQYYEEEERQRGNFPDRFSGHQFPNYSSELNVNALLLGDSALYLCASSLWGDRDDYGYTFGSGTRLTVV.

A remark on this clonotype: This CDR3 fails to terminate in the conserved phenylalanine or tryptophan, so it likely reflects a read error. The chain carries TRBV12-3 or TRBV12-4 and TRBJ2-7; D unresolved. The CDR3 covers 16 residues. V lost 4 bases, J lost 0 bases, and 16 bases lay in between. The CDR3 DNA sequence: TGTGCCAGCAGTTCCTCGATGGAGCGACCCTCCTACGAGCAGTACTTA. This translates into CASSSSMERPSYEQYL.

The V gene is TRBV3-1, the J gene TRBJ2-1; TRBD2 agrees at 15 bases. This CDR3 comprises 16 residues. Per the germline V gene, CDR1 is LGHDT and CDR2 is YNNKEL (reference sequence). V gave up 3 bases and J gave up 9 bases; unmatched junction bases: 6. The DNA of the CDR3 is TGTGCCAGCAGCCACGGGTGGGGACTAGCGGGAGGTGAGCAGTTCTTC. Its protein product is CASSHGWGLAGGEQFF.

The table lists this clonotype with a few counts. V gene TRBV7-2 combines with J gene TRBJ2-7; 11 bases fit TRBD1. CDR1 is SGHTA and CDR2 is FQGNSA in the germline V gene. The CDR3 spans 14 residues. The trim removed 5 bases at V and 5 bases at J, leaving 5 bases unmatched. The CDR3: CASSRDRGINEQYF. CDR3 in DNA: TGTGCCAGCAGCAGGGACAGGGGGATCAACGAGCAGTACTTC.

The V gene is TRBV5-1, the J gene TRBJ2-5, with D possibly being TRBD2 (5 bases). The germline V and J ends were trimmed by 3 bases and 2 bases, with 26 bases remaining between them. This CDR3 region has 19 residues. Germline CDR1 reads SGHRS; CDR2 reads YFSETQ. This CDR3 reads CASSSFRSRGRETQETQYF. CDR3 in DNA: TGCGCCAGCAGCTCCTTTCGGTCCCGTGGTCGGGAAACACAAGAGACCCAGTACTTC. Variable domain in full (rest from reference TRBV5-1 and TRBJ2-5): KAGVTQTPRYLIKTRGQQVTLSCSPISGHRSVSWYQQTPGQGLQFLFEYFSETQRNKGNFPGRFSGRQFSNSRSEMNVSTLELGDSALYLCASSSFRSRGRETQETQYFGPGTRLLVL.

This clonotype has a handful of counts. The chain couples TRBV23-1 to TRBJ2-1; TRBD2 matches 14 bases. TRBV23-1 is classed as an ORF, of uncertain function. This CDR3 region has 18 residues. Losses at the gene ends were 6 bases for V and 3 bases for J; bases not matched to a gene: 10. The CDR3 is CASRPGLAGDQLYNEQFF. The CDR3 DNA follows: TGCGCCAGCAGACCGGGACTAGCGGGAGACCAACTCTACAATGAGCAGTTCTTC.